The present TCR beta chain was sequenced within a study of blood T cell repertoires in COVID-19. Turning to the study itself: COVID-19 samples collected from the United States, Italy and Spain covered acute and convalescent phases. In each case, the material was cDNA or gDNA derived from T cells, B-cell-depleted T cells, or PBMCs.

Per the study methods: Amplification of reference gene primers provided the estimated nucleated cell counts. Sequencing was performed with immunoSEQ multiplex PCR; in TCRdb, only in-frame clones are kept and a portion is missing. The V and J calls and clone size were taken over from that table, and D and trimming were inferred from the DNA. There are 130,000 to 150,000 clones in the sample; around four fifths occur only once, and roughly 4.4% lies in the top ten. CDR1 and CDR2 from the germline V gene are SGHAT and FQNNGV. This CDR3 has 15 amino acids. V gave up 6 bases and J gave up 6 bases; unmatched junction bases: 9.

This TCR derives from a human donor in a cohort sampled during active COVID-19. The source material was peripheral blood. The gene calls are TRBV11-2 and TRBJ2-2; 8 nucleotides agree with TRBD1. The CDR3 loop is CASSTQGASAGELFF. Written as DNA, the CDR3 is TGTGCCAGCAGTACCCAGGGGGCCTCGGCCGGGGAGCTGTTTTTT.